The rows below give T cell receptor beta chains drawn from one sample of a study of blood T cell repertoires in COVID-19. Sequencing was performed with immunoSEQ multiplex PCR; in TCRdb, only in-frame clones are kept and a portion is missing. Counted here are about 160,000 clones, over 65% occurring once; the ten biggest clones make up approximately 8%. Material: peripheral blood. These receptors were taken from a man in his sixties with acute or convalescent COVID-19. Both conserved end residues are part of each CDR3. A D gene is named only where the DNA matches it firmly. A row's size may be missing; if present it is once, few, many or a size class.

TRBD1 | . | TRBJ1-2 | TRBV4-3 | TGCGCCAGCAGCCACCCAGACAGGGCGGGCTACACCTTC | CASSHPDRAGYTF
. | . | TRBJ1-6 | TRBV18 | TGTGCCAGCTCACCAGCGGATTATAATTCACCCCTCCACTTT | CASSPADYNSPLHF
. | . | TRBJ1-5 | TRBV2 | TGTGCCAGCAGTCTTTCTAATCAGCCCCAGCATTTT | CASSLSNQPQHF
TRBD1 | . | TRBJ1-5 | TRBV7-3 | TGTGCCAGCAGCTTAAATGACAGGGGGCGTTGCAATCAGCCCCAGCATTTT | CASSLNDRGRCNQPQHF
TRBD1 | . | TRBJ2-5 | TRBV7-2 | TGTGCCAGCAGCCTAGACAGGGGTAAGACCCAGTACTTC | CASSLDRGKTQYF
. | . | TRBJ2-7 | TRBV12-3/TRBV12-4 | TGTGCCAGCAGTTTATACAGCTCCTACGAGCAGTACTTC | CASSLYSSYEQYF
. | . | TRBJ2-5 | TRBV5-1 | TGCGCCAGCAGCCAAGGGGGCCAAGAGACCCAGTACTTC | CASSQGGQETQYF
TRBD1 | many | TRBJ1-4 | TRBV5-6 | TGTGCCAGCAGCCGTCCGGGACAGGCTAATGAAAAACTGTTTTTT | CASSRPGQANEKLFF
TRBD1 | once | TRBJ1-2 | TRBV29-1 | TGCAGCGTTGAGTCGCAGGGGGCGTCCTATGGCTACACCTTC | CSVESQGASYGYTF
. | once | TRBJ1-6 | TRBV20-1 | TGCAGTGCTAGTCACAGCACAGGGAGGGTAGATTCACCCCTCCACTTT | CSASHSTGRVDSPLHF
TRBD2 | . | TRBJ2-3 | TRBV5-1 | TGCGCCAGCCAGAGAGGCGGGGGGGGGACAGATACGCAGTATTTT | CASQRGGGGTDTQYF
TRBD1 | few | TRBJ1-2 | TRBV28 | TGTGCCAGCACCCGACCCGGGACAGGGGGCGACTATGGCTACACCTTC | CASTRPGTGGDYGYTF
TRBD1 | . | TRBJ1-1 | TRBV12-5 | TGTGCTAGTGTTTCAGGGGGCCCCCGGGCGAACACTGAAGCTTTCTTT | CASVSGGPRANTEAFF
. | . | TRBJ2-1 | TRBV4-3 | TGCGCCAGCAGCCAAGCGTGGGGGCGCTACAATGAGCAGTTCTTC | CASSQAWGRYNEQFF
TRBD1 | . | TRBJ2-7 | TRBV5-6 | TGTGCCAGCAGCTGGGCGACAGGGGGACCCTACGAGCAGTACTTC | CASSWATGGPYEQYF
TRBD1 | . | TRBJ1-2 | TRBV5-4 | TGTGCCAGCAGCTCGGACAGGGTTTCTTGGGGCTACACCTTC | CASSSDRVSWGYTF
TRBD2 | . | TRBJ2-1 | TRBV9 | TGTGCCAGCAACAAGGGACTAGCGGGGGGAAATGAGCAGTTCTTC | CASNKGLAGGNEQFF
. | few | TRBJ1-2 | TRBV27 | TGTGCCAGCCGGGTGGCGGGGGCGGATGGCTACACCTTC | CASRVAGADGYTF
TRBD1 | . | TRBJ2-2 | TRBV30 | TGTGCCTGGAGGGGACAGGGGGCTAGCGGGGAGCTGTTTTTT | CAWRGQGASGELFF
. | . | TRBJ1-1 | TRBV6-5 | TGTGCCAGCAGTCCGCAGGGGATCACTGAAGCTTTCTTT | CASSPQGITEAFF
TRBD1 | . | TRBJ1-3 | TRBV5-4 | TGTGCCAGCAGCTTGGGGACAGGGATTCTAAACACCATATATTTT | CASSLGTGILNTIYF
TRBD1 | . | TRBJ1-3 | TRBV4-2 | TGTGCCAGCAGCCAAGAGCGGACAGGGGGCGCCGGAAACACCATATATTTT | CASSQERTGGAGNTIYF
TRBD1 | . | TRBJ2-5 | TRBV2 | TGTGCCAGCAGTGAAGCGGCAGGGGGCAGGGAGACCCAGTACTTC | CASSEAAGGRETQYF
. | . | TRBJ1-5 | TRBV3-1/TRBV3-2 | TGTGCCAGCAGCCAACAAAGTGGACACAATCAGCCCCAGCATTTT | CASSQQSGHNQPQHF
. | . | TRBJ2-3 | TRBV24-1 | TGTGCCACCAGTGATCCCAGACTACCCGCTAGCACAGATACGCAGTATTTT | CATSDPRLPASTDTQYF
TRBD1 | once | TRBJ2-1 | TRBV19 | TGTGCCAGTAGTCGGGACAGCCTCCCCCCCAATGAGCAGTTCTTC | CASSRDSLPPNEQFF
. | many | TRBJ1-4 | TRBV18 | TGTGCCAGCTCACCACTCGGGGAAACTAATGAAAAACTGTTTTTT | CASSPLGETNEKLFF
TRBD1 | . | TRBJ1-6 | TRBV5-1 | TGCGCCAGCAGCTGGACAGGGGTCAATTCACCCCTCCACTTT | CASSWTGVNSPLHF
. | few | TRBJ2-1 | TRBV6-4 | TGTGCCAGCAGTGACTCACAGGATCTCAATGAGCAGTTCTTC | CASSDSQDLNEQFF
. | . | TRBJ1-1 | TRBV2 | TGTGCCAGCAGTTCCGACACCCTGAACACTGAAGCTTTCTTT | CASSSDTLNTEAFF
TRBD1 | . | TRBJ1-4 | TRBV6-5 | TGTGCCAGCCTAAGGGACAGATCTAATGAAAAACTGTTTTTT | CASLRDRSNEKLFF
. | . | TRBJ2-7 | TRBV19 | TGTGCCAGTAGTATAGGAGGAGGGATCCACGAGCAGTACTTC | CASSIGGGIHEQYF
TRBD1 | many | TRBJ2-1 | TRBV5-4 | TGTGCCAGCAGCAGAGAGACAGGGGGCTCCTACAATGAGCAGTTCTTC | CASSRETGGSYNEQFF
TRBD2 | . | TRBJ2-1 | TRBV18 | TGTGCCAGTAAACAACTAGCGGGGCCATTGGTCGATGAGCAGTTCTTC | CASKQLAGPLVDEQFF
TRBD1 | . | TRBJ1-2 | TRBV10-2 | TGCGCCAGCAGTGAGTATACGGGACAGATTTACTATGGCTACACCTTC | CASSEYTGQIYYGYTF
TRBD2 | . | TRBJ2-3 | TRBV30 | TGTGCCTGGGCTACGGGGGGGCACACAGATACGCAGTATTTT | CAWATGGHTDTQYF
TRBD1 | . | TRBJ1-6 | TRBV19 | TGTGCCAGTACGCCACAGGGGCGTTCACCCCTCCACTTT | CASTPQGRSPLHF
. | . | TRBJ1-6 | TRBV9 | TGTGCCAGCAGCGTAGGGTCACCTAATAATTCACCCCTCCACTTT | CASSVGSPNNSPLHF
TRBD2 | . | TRBJ2-5 | TRBV4-3 | TGCGCCAGCAGCCAAATCGCTAGCGGCCAAGAGACCCAGTACTTC | CASSQIASGQETQYF
. | . | TRBJ2-7 | TRBV7-8 | TGTGCCAGCAGCCCAGACAGGTTGGAGTACTTC | CASSPDRLEYF
TRBD2 | many | TRBJ2-4 | TRBV4-1 | TGCGCCAGCAGCCCGGGGGGGACGGAAAACATTCAGTACTTC | CASSPGGTENIQYF
. | . | TRBJ1-4 | TRBV4-1 | TGCGCCAGCAGCCAAGAGGGAGCCCGGGGTGGAGAAAAACTGTTTTTT | CASSQEGARGGEKLFF
. | . | TRBJ1-3 | TRBV6-6 | TGTGCCAGCAGAATGCAGGTCCACTCTGGAAACACCATATATTTT | CASRMQVHSGNTIYF
. | once | TRBJ1-2 | TRBV4-1 | TGCGCCAGCAGCCAAGTGGGGGGGGGCCCGTATGGCTACACCTTC | CASSQVGGGPYGYTF
TRBD1 | . | TRBJ2-1 | TRBV27 | TGTGCCAGCAGTCGCACCGGGACAGGTCACAATGAGCAGTTCTTC | CASSRTGTGHNEQFF
TRBD1 | . | TRBJ1-2 | TRBV12-5 | TGTGCTAGTGGTTTGGTTCCAGGGGGCGATGGCTACACCTTC | CASGLVPGGDGYTF
. | . | TRBJ1-1 | TRBV10-3 | TGTGCCATCAGTGAGGGGGCGCGGAACACTGAAGCTTTCTTT | CAISEGARNTEAFF
TRBD1 | . | TRBJ1-3 | TRBV5-1 | TGCGCCAGCAGCCGAGACTACAGGGGTATTCCTGGAAACACCATATATTTT | CASSRDYRGIPGNTIYF
. | many | TRBJ1-2 | TRBV7-3 | TGTGCCAGCAGCTTATCGGAGGGAGGATATGGCTACACCTTC | CASSLSEGGYGYTF
TRBD1 | few | TRBJ2-5 | TRBV4-1 | TGCGCCAGCAGCCCGGGCCGGGACAGGGGACGGGAGACCCAGTACTTC | CASSPGRDRGRETQYF
TRBD1 | once | TRBJ1-1 | TRBV19 | TGTGCCAGTAGTCTCGGACAGGCAAACACTGAAGCTTTCTTT | CASSLGQANTEAFF
. | . | TRBJ1-5 | TRBV27 | TGTGCCAGCAAGGGGTTAGGAGGCAATCAGCCCCAGCATTTT | CASKGLGGNQPQHF
. | . | TRBJ1-1 | TRBV6-6 | TGTGCCAGCATGGGGGGGCCTGAAGCTTTCTTT | CASMGGPEAFF
. | . | TRBJ2-5 | TRBV2 | TGTGCCAGCAGTGACCTACCGGGGGAGACCCAGTACTTC | CASSDLPGETQYF
. | . | TRBJ1-2 | TRBV7-2 | TGTGCCAGCAGCTTGACCGGAGCTAAAAATGGCTACACCTTC | CASSLTGAKNGYTF